The clone carrying this T cell receptor (beta chain) appeared a single time. Its antigen is not known. In a multiplex PCR, 32 V and 13 J primers amplified TCR beta CDR3. TCRdb reprocessed the multiplex PCR reads with MiXCR, giving one entry per CDR3 protein. Here the sample spans 9,000 to 13,000 distinct CDR3 sequences, nearly 30% being singletons. This sample stems from a study of immune heterogeneity within non-small cell lung tumors. The germline V and J ends were trimmed by 6 bases and 1 base, with 15 bases remaining between them. The CDR3 sequence is 16 residues long. CDR1 SGHTA and CDR2 FQGTGA come from the germline V gene. Findings and caveats of the study: Local tumor mutational burden correlated moderately but significantly with local T-cell clonality (R about 0.33). Identical dominant CDR3 beta clonotypes were found recurring across a patient's tumor sites, along with site-unique high-frequency clones.

With around 600 ng used per sample, the template was genomic DNA from bulk tumor. Biopsy collection occurred during surgery, with several far-apart biopsies per primary tumor. Curative operations were performed on patients who had untreated, newly diagnosed non-small cell lung cancer. Donors were newly diagnosed non-small cell lung cancer patients having surgery with curative intent. The sequenced sample was lung tumor tissue. The rearrangement joins TRBV7-3 to TRBJ2-2; a possible D gene is TRBD1 (6 bases). The receptor comes from a woman aged 50 to 65 with non-small cell lung cancer. CDR3 DNA sequence: TGTGCCAGCAGTCGGAGCCGGGACATGAACACCGGGGAGCTGTTTTTT. The encoded protein is CASSRSRDMNTGELFF.